These T cell receptor beta chains were read from a single sample in a study of cytomegalovirus exposure and HLA in healthy donors. Method: immunoSEQ multiplex PCR; TCRdb's copy keeps in-frame clones and lacks some. The sample has more than 60,000 clones, 80% seen once. The sequenced sample consisted of PBMCs. These receptors came from a woman in her twenties or thirties in good health and CMV-seronegative. Each CDR3 is given with its conserved first and last residue. The D gene is left open where the match is weak. Clone size is shown for a subset of rows, as once, few, many or a class of expanded clone.

d_gene | abundance | j_gene | v_gene | len | CDR3nt | CDR3aa
. | . | TRBJ2-1 | TRBV7-9 | 16 | TGTGCCAGCATCGGGTCGGGGACACGGGAACCCAATGAGCAGTTCTTC | CASIGSGTREPNEQFF
. | . | TRBJ1-1 | TRBV6-1 | 12 | TGTGCCAGCAGAGAGGCGCTCCCTGAAGCTTTCTTT | CASREALPEAFF
. | . | TRBJ1-1 | TRBV27 | 13 | TGTGCCAGCAGTTTAACGGGTATGGCTGAAGCTTTCTTT | CASSLTGMAEAFF
TRBD1 | . | TRBJ1-1 | TRBV7-9 | 15 | TGTGCCAGCAGCTTAGCCCGGGACAGGGGATCTGAAGCTTTCTTT | CASSLARDRGSEAFF
. | once | TRBJ1-5 | TRBV7-2 | 15 | TGTGCCAGCAGCCCCCAGGCGCAGTACAATCAGCCCCAGCATTTT | CASSPQAQYNQPQHF
TRBD1 | . | TRBJ2-3 | TRBV5-4 | 17 | TGTGCCAGCAGCCTCACCGTCACAGGGGTGGGGACAGATACGCAGTATTTT | CASSLTVTGVGTDTQYF
. | . | TRBJ2-5 | TRBV30 | 13 | TGTGCCTGGAGTGTGTACGAGCAGGCGACCCAGTACTTC | CAWSVYEQATQYF
. | . | TRBJ2-2 | TRBV18 | 13 | TGTGCCAGCTCCCCTATAAACACCGGGGAGCTGTTTTTT | CASSPINTGELFF
. | . | TRBJ2-7 | TRBV6-5 | 15 | TGTGCCAGCAGCTCCCCCCTCAACAAAGGAGGCGAGCAGTACTTC | CASSSPLNKGGEQYF
TRBD2 | . | TRBJ2-5 | TRBV14 | 15 | TGTGCCAGCAGCCCTACACTCGGCGGCGGGGGGACCCAGTACTTC | CASSPTLGGGGTQYF
TRBD1 | few | TRBJ2-5 | TRBV7-8 | 15 | TGTGCCAGCAGCTTAGTGTCCACAGGGGAAGAGACCCAGTACTTC | CASSLVSTGEETQYF
. | . | TRBJ1-3 | TRBV4-1 | 16 | TGCGCCAGCAGCCAAGATCCTAGAGGAACTGGAAACACCATATATTTT | CASSQDPRGTGNTIYF
. | . | TRBJ2-2 | TRBV15 | 15 | TGTGCCACCAGCAGAGATGGCGGGGGCAACGGGGAGCTGTTTTTT | CATSRDGGGNGELFF
TRBD1 | . | TRBJ2-1 | TRBV7-8 | 15 | TGTGCCAGCAGCGCAGGGGGCGGGTCTTTCTATGAGCAGTTCTTC | CASSAGGGSFYEQFF
. | . | TRBJ2-2 | TRBV30 | 14 | TGTGCCTGGAGTCCTGGCGGCTACACCGGGGAGCTGTTTTTT | CAWSPGGYTGELFF
. | . | TRBJ1-4 | TRBV30 | 14 | TGTGCCTGGAGTAAAGTGGAGGAGGTCGAAAAACTGTTTTTT | CAWSKVEEVEKLFF
. | few | TRBJ2-3 | TRBV7-9 | 14 | TGTGCCAGCAGCTTAGGGACAGCCCCAGATACGCAGTATTTT | CASSLGTAPDTQYF
. | once | TRBJ1-1 | TRBV6-6 | 14 | TGTGCCAGCACCCTCCCAGGGCCATCCACTGAAGCTTTCTTT | CASTLPGPSTEAFF
. | . | TRBJ2-5 | TRBV7-6 | 12 | TGTGCCAGCAGCCTAAAGGGGGAGACCCAGTACTTC | CASSLKGETQYF
. | . | TRBJ1-3 | TRBV6-5 | 14 | TGTGCCAGCAGGAAACCGGGCTCTGGAAACACCATATATTTT | CASRKPGSGNTIYF
TRBD1 | . | TRBJ1-6 | TRBV9 | 14 | TGTGCCAGCAGCCGGGGACAGGAAAATTCACCCCTCCACTTT | CASSRGQENSPLHF
. | . | TRBJ1-5 | TRBV18 | 14 | TGTGCCAGCTCACCGGGGGGGGTCAATCAGCCCCAGCATTTT | CASSPGGVNQPQHF
. | . | TRBJ2-7 | TRBV27 | 13 | TGTGCCAGCAGTTTCGGGGGGCGGGCCGAGCAGTACTTC | CASSFGGRAEQYF
. | . | TRBJ1-5 | TRBV4-1 | 15 | TGCGCCAGCAGCCAAGAACAATCCAGCAATCAGCCCCAGCATTTT | CASSQEQSSNQPQHF
TRBD1 | . | TRBJ2-7 | TRBV30 | 11 | TGTGCGGGACAGGGGGCGGACGAGCAGTACTTC | CAGQGADEQYF
. | . | TRBJ2-5 | TRBV30 | 13 | TGTGCCTGGAGTAGGGGTCTGCCAGAGACCCAGTACTTC | CAWSRGLPETQYF
TRBD2 | . | TRBJ2-7 | TRBV4-3 | 17 | TGCGCCAGCAGCCAAGATCGCGTACTAGCGGGAGTCTACGAGCAGTACTTC | CASSQDRVLAGVYEQYF
TRBD1 | . | TRBJ2-7 | TRBV5-1 | 13 | TGCGCCACATCCCTCTGGACAGGCAGCGAGCAGTACTTC | CATSLWTGSEQYF
. | . | TRBJ1-1 | TRBV28 | 14 | TGTGCCAGCAGTTTAGGGCAGCTGAACACTGAAGCTTTCTTT | CASSLGQLNTEAFF
TRBD1 | . | TRBJ2-7 | TRBV19 | 13 | TGTGCCAGTAAGGGACAGGGGTCCCACGAGCAGTACTTC | CASKGQGSHEQYF
. | . | TRBJ2-1 | TRBV9 | 15 | TGTGCCAGCAAGTGGGGGCGGAGCTCCTACAATGAGCAGTTCTTC | CASKWGRSSYNEQFF
. | . | TRBJ1-1 | TRBV27 | 13 | TGTGCCACTTCACAGTACATGAACACTGAAGCTTTCTTT | CATSQYMNTEAFF
. | . | TRBJ1-2 | TRBV4-3 | 11 | TGCGCCAGCAGCCAGAGCGGTGGCTACACCTTC | CASSQSGGYTF
. | . | TRBJ2-5 | TRBV5-1 | 16 | TGCGCCAGCAGCTTGGGGGGCCAAAGCGCGGGGGAGACCCAGTACTTC | CASSLGGQSAGETQYF
TRBD2 | . | TRBJ2-1 | TRBV18 | 15 | TGTGCCAGCTCACCGGGACTAGCGGGAGGGGATGAGCAGTTCTTC | CASSPGLAGGDEQFF
. | . | TRBJ2-7 | TRBV19 | 16 | TGTGCCAGTAGACCCCAGGCCGGGGACAACTCCTACGAGCAGTACTTC | CASRPQAGDNSYEQYF
TRBD1 | . | TRBJ2-6 | TRBV2 | 17 | TGTGCCAGCAGCCCGGGACAGGGAGCCTCTGGGGCCAACGTCCTGACTTTC | CASSPGQGASGANVLTF
. | few | TRBJ2-5 | TRBV14 | 15 | TGTGCCAGCAGCCAAGATAGGCAGGGCAGGGAGACCCAGTACTTC | CASSQDRQGRETQYF
. | . | TRBJ1-4 | TRBV6-5 | 13 | TGTGCCAGCAGTCCAGTAACTAATGAAAAACTGTTTTTT | CASSPVTNEKLFF
TRBD1 | . | TRBJ2-5 | TRBV9 | 15 | TGTGCCAGCAGCGTACAGGGGTACAGGGGAGAGACCCAGTACTTC | CASSVQGYRGETQYF
. | . | TRBJ2-7 | TRBV29-1 | 12 | TGCAGCGCCGGACATTTCTCCTACGAGCAGTACTTC | CSAGHFSYEQYF